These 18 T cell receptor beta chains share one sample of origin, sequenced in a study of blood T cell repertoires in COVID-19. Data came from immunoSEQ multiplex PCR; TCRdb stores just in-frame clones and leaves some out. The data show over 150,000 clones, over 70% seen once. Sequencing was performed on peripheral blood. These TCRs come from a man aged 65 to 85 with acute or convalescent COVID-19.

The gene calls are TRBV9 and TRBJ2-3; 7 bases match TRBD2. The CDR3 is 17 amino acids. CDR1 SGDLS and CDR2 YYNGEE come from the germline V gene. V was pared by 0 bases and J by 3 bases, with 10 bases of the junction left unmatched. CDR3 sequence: CASSVARAGERTDTQYF. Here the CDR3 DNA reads TGTGCCAGCAGCGTAGCTAGGGCGGGAGAGAGGACAGATACGCAGTATTTT. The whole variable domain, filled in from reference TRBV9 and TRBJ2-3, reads DSGVTQTPKHLITATGQRVTLRCSPRSGDLSVYWYQQSLDQGLQFLIQYYNGEERAKGNILERFSAQQFPDLHSELNLSSLELGDSALYFCASSVARAGERTDTQYFGPGTRLTVL.

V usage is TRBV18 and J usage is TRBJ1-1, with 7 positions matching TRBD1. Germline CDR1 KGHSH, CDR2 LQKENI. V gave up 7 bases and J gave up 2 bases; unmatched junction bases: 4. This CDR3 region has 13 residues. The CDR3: CASCRDSNTEAFF. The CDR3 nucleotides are TGTGCCAGCTGTCGGGACAGCAACACTGAAGCTTTCTTT. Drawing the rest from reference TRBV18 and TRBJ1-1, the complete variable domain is NAGVMQNPRHLVRRRGQEARLRCSPMKGHSHVYWYRQLPEEGLKFMVYLQKENIIDESGMPKERFSAEFPKEGPSILRIQQVVRGDSAAYFCASCRDSNTEAFFGQGTRLTVV.

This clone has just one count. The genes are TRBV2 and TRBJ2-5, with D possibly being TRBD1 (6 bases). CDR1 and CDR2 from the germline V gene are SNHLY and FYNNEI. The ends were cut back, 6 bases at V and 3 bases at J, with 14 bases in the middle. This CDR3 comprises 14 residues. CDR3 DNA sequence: TGTGCCAGCAGACCGACAGGACCAGAAGAGACCCAGTACTTC. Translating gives CASRPTGPEETQYF.

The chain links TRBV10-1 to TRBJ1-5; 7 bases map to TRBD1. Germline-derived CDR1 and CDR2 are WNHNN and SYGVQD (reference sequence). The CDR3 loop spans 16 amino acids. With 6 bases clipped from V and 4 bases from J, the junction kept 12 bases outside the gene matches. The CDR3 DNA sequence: TGCGCCAGCAGCGTCGACAGGGTAAGAGGGAATCAGCCCCAGCATTTT. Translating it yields CASSVDRVRGNQPQHF.

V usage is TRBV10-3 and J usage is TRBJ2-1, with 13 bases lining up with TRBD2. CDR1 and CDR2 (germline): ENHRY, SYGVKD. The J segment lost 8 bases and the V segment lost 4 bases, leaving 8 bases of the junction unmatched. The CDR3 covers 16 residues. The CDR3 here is CAISVELAGGMDEQFF. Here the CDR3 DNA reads TGTGCCATCAGTGTAGAACTAGCGGGGGGGATGGATGAGCAGTTCTTC.

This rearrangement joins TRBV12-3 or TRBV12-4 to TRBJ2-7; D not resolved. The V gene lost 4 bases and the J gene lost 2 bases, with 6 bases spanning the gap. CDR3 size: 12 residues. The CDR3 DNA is TGTGCCAGCAGTTCTATCACCTACGAGCAGTACTTC. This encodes CASSSITYEQYF.

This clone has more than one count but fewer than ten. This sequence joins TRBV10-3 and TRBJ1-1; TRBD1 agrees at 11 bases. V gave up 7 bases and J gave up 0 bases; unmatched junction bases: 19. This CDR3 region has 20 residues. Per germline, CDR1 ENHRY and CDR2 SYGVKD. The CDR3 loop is CAITTTLPGQGVSMNTEAFF. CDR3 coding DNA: TGTGCCATCACCACAACTTTACCGGGACAGGGGGTATCCATGAACACTGAAGCTTTCTTT.

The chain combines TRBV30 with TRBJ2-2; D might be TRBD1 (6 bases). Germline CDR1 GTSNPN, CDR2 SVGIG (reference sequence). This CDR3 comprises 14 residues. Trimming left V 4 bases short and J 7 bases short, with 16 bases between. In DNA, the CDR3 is TGTGCCTGGACGGCAGGGGTTCTTATCGGGGAGCTGTTTTTT. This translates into CAWTAGVLIGELFF.

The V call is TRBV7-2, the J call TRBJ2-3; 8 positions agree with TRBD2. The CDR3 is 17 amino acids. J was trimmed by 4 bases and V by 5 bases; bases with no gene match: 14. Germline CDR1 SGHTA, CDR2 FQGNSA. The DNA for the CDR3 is TGTGCCAGCAGCCGGGGGCTGGCGGGGGGCAGGGCAGATACGCAGTATTTT. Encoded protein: CASSRGLAGGRADTQYF. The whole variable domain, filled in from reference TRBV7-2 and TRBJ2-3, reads GAGVSQSPSNKVTEKGKDVELRCDPISGHTALYWYRQSLGQGLEFLIYFQGNSAPDKSGLPSDRFSAERTGGSVSTLTIQRTQQEDSAVYLCASSRGLAGGRADTQYFGPGTRLTVL.

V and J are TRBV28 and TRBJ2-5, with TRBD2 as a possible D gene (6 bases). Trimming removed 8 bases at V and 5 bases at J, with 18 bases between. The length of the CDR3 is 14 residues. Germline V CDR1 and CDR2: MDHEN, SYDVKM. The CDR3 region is CASRASGVIETQYF. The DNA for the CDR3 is TGTGCCAGCCGCGCGTCGGGAGTGATTGAGACCCAGTACTTC. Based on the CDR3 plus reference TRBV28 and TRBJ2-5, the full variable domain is DVKVTQSSRYLVKRTGEKVFLECVQDMDHENMFWYRQDPGLGLRLIYFSYDVKMKEKGDIPEGYSVSREKKERFSLILESASTNQTSMYLCASRASGVIETQYFGPGTRLLVL.

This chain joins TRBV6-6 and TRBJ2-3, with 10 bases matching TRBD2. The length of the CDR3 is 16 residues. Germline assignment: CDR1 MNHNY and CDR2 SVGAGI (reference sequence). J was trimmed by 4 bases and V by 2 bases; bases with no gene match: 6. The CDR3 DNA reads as TGTGCCAGCAGTTACGGGGTAGCGGGAGGCCCAGATACGCAGTATTTT. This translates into CASSYGVAGGPDTQYF.

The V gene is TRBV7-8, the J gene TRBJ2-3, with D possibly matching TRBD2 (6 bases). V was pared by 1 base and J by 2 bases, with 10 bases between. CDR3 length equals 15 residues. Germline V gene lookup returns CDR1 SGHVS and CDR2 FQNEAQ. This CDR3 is CASSLVAGNTDTQYF. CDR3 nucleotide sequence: TGTGCCAGCAGCTTAGTGGCGGGGAACACAGATACGCAGTATTTT. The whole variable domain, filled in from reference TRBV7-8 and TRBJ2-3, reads GAGVSQSPRYKVAKRGQDVALRCDPISGHVSLFWYQQALGQGPEFLTYFQNEAQLDKSGLPSDRFFAERPEGSVSTLKIQRTQQEDSAVYLCASSLVAGNTDTQYFGPGTRLTVL.

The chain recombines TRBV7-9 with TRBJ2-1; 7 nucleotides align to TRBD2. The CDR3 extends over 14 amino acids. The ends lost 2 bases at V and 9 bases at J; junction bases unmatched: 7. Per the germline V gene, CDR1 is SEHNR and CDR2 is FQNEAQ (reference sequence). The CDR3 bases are TGTGCCAGCAGCTTATCCGGACTAGTGTCTGAGCAGTTCTTC. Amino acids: CASSLSGLVSEQFF.

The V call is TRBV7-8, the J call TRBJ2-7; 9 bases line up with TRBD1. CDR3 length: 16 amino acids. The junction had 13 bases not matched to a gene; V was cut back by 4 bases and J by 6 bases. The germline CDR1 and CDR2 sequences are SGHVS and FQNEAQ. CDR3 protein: CASSSQTGGSPGEQYF. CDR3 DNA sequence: TGTGCCAGCAGCTCACAGACAGGGGGTTCGCCCGGCGAGCAGTACTTC.

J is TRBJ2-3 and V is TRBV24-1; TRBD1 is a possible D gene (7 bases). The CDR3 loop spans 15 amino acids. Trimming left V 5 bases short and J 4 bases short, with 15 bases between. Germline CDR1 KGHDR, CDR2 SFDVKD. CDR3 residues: CATSVSGGIADTQYF. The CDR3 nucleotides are TGTGCCACCAGTGTTTCAGGGGGGATCGCAGATACGCAGTATTTT.

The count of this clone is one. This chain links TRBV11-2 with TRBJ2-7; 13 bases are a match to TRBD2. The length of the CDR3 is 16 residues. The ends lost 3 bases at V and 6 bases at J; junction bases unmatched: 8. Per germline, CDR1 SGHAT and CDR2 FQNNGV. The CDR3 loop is CASSFRTSGRVGEQYF. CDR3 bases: TGTGCCAGCAGCTTCAGGACTAGCGGGAGAGTCGGCGAGCAGTACTTC.

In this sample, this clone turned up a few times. The CDR3 DNA follows: TGCAGCGTTGCTCAGGGGGCGGGCGAGCAGTACTTC. This sequence encodes CSVAQGAGEQYF. The V and J genes are TRBV29-1 and TRBJ2-7, with TRBD1 matching 8 bases. Germline V gene sequence: CDR1 SQVTM, CDR2 ANQGSEA. The CDR3 consists of 12 residues. The ends lost 4 bases at V and 6 bases at J; junction bases unmatched: 5.

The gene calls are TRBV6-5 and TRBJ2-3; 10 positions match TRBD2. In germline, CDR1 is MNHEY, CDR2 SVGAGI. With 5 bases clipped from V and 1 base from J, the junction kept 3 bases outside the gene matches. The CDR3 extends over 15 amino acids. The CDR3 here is CASSPSGGGTDTQYF. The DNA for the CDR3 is TGTGCCAGCAGTCCTAGCGGGGGAGGCACAGATACGCAGTATTTT.